This entry lists 4 T cell receptor beta chains sequenced from one sample in a study of cytomegalovirus exposure and HLA in healthy donors. The PCR used 60 Vbeta and 13 Jbeta primers. The method was immunoSEQ multiplex PCR; TCRdb's version includes in-frame clones alone and lacks a portion of them. This sample yields about 200,000 clones, of which 70% to 80% are seen a single time; around 0.4% belongs to the top ten. Sequences were obtained from PBMCs. The receptor source for this set is a male donor in good health and CMV-seropositive.

This chain uses TRBV7-6 with TRBJ2-5, with 9 nucleotides matching TRBD2. This CDR3 is built from 14 residues. The V gene's germline CDR1 is SGHVS and CDR2 FNYEAQ. Trimming cost V 4 bases and J 5 bases; bases outside gene matches: 5. The CDR3 coding sequence is TGTGCCAGCAGCTGGGCGGGAGGGACGGAGACCCAGTACTTC. Its translation is CASSWAGGTETQYF.

The rearrangement joins TRBV14 to TRBJ2-3, with D possibly matching TRBD1 (5 bases). The CDR3 is 16 amino acids. Trimming left V 4 bases short and J 5 bases short, with 19 bases between. Germline V CDR1 and CDR2: SGHDN, FVKESK. The CDR3: CASSPQRTPWGDTQYF. Written as DNA, the CDR3 is TGTGCCAGCAGCCCACAACGGACACCCTGGGGAGATACGCAGTATTTT.

J is TRBJ1-1 and V is TRBV11-2; 9 bases agree with TRBD1. Germline CDR1 reads SGHAT; CDR2 reads FQNNGV. The V gene end was trimmed by 4 bases and the J gene end by 6 bases; junction bases not matched to a gene: 9. The CDR3 is 15 residues long. The CDR3 DNA sequence: TGTGCCAGCAGCTCCCGGCGGGGGACAGGGTCTGAAGCTTTCTTT. The encoded protein is CASSSRRGTGSEAFF.

Points on this clone: Other DNA sequences of this sample code for an identical CDR3. This chain uses TRBV5-1 with TRBJ2-1; D may be TRBD1 (5 bases). The V end was cut by 4 bases, the J end by 0 bases, with 11 bases between. The CDR3 spans 15 residues. The germline gives CDR1 SGHRS, CDR2 YFSETQ. The CDR3 region has the DNA TGCGCCAGCAGCCGTAGACAGTCCTCCTACAATGAGCAGTTCTTC. Its protein product is CASSRRQSSYNEQFF.